The present T cell receptor beta chain was sequenced within a study of CXCR3-negative and CXCR3-positive naive CD8 T cells (dated by TCRdb to about 2019). Regarding the study in general: In total, 120 million to 150 million TRB reads were obtained, which works out to roughly 1.5 +/- 0.3 million reads per library. Diversity and physicochemical repertoire analyses were performed on some 10 donors pooled from two independent experiments. Naive subsets from 5 or 6 donors and memory cells from 3 donors were included in the TRBV-TRBJ cluster analysis. The full study reports these points: Because surface CD5, which is linked to self-reactivity in mice, was comparable between the naive subsets, TCR interaction strength was also inferred from the physicochemical properties of TRB CDR3s. Freshly isolated PBMCs were used for most assays because CXCR3 expression partially decreased after cryopreservation. Both naive subsets had comparably high repertoire diversity, while memory CD8+ T cells had much lower repertoire diversity. Similar TRBV-TRBJ usage was shown by naive CXCR3-negative and CXCR3-positive cells from the same donor, whereas distinct patterns were shown by memory cells.

Concerning this clonotype itself: The specificity of this receptor is unknown.

In the germline V gene (reference sequence), CDR1 corresponds to SEHNR and CDR2 to FQNEAQ. Counted from cysteine to phenylalanine, this CDR3 has 14 amino acids. The coding DNA is unavailable. For each CD8+ T cell subset, flow sorting was done in triplicate, and roughly 310,000 cells per subset went directly into RLT lysis buffer. Using standard density gradient centrifugation, peripheral blood mononuclear cells were isolated from buffy coats. An RNeasy Mini Kit was used to extract total RNA from the sorted cells. The data were produced on a NextSeq 550. The Human TCR Profiling Kit (MiLaboratory) was used to prepare UMI-labeled 5' RACE TRB cDNA libraries. cDNA synthesis used the entire amount of extracted RNA, and PCR amplification then used the entire amount of cDNA produced. Libraries were prepared in parallel with an identical number of PCR cycles. The source study handled its data this way. With a minimum of two reads required per UMI, MIGEC and MiXCR pulled out about 49,000 +/- 11,000 unique UMI-labeled TRB cDNA molecules from each library. An average of approximately 40,000 +/- 10,000 functional in-frame TRB CDR3 nucleotide clonotypes without stop codons was found per library. Diversity metrics, including normalized Shannon-Wiener and Chao1, were computed in VDJtools after downsampling to 5000 UMI-labeled TRB molecules per sample. VDJtools computed clonotype-size-weighted physicochemical properties of the central five CDR3 residues: interaction energy, strength, volume and Kidera factor 4. The reads underwent TCRdb reprocessing, giving one record for each CDR3 protein sequence and no DNA. V and J calls and clone size were set by TCRdb, not the authors. The sample's own table lists roughly 50,000 distinct CDR3 sequences. The top ten hold 20% to 25% of the sample.

This receptor chain uses TRBV7-9 and TRBJ1-1; checking the TCRdb D call of TRBD1 is not possible without DNA. The source of this sequence is a human donor in good health. Some clones in this sample may be carry-over from other donors' samples. Sequencing used memory CD8+ T cells from blood. Interpreted using the paper, the cell subset or site label stands for: conventional CD8+ memory T cells (TMEM), sorted as controls. The CDR3 has the sequence CASSFRDIYTEAFF.